This T cell receptor beta chain was recorded in a study of blood T cell repertoires in COVID-19. The V segment lost 7 bases and the J segment 7 bases; nucleotides outside the gene matches: 4. The CDR3 runs to 12 residues. Germline CDR1 and CDR2: LNHDA and SQIVND (reference sequence). Only in-frame clones appear in the TCRdb table, and some are missing; sequencing was by immunoSEQ multiplex PCR. The table shows some 460,000 clones, with about nine tenths occurring only once. The V gene is TRBV19, the J gene TRBJ1-2; 9 positions agree with TRBD1. The source material was PBMCs or T cells enriched from blood (not recorded which). The clonotype comes from a woman between 18 and 30 years old who had recovered from COVID-19. The CDR3 loop reads CASKTGGRGYTF. In nucleotides, the CDR3 is TGTGCCAGTAAGACAGGGGGACGTGGCTACACCTTC.